This is a list of T cell receptor beta chains from one sample in a study of T cell responses to AZD1222 COVID-19 vaccine. Generated by immunoSEQ multiplex PCR, the TCRdb table keeps only in-frame clones and is missing some. Of about 110,000 clones in the sample, about 89% were seen once. The sample consisted of peripheral blood, taken 28 days after the second AZD1222 dose. The source of these receptors is an adult who received the AZD1222 COVID-19 vaccine. Both conserved end residues are part of each CDR3. Each record gives: J gene, clone size, D gene, V gene, CDR3 protein, CDR3 DNA. D genes are given only for firm matches. Size is stated for part of the rows, as once, few or many counts, or as a class when the clone is expanded.

TRBJ1-5 | . | . | TRBV5-1 | CASSLTGVSNQPQHF | TGCGCCAGCAGCTTGACGGGGGTGTCCAATCAGCCCCAGCATTTT
TRBJ1-2 | . | . | TRBV6-5 | CASSPRTANYGYTF | TGTGCCAGCAGTCCCCGGACGGCGAACTATGGCTACACCTTC
TRBJ1-2 | . | . | TRBV5-4 | CASSVEQGRGYGYTF | TGTGCCAGCAGCGTCGAACAGGGTAGAGGCTATGGCTACACCTTC
TRBJ2-4 | . | TRBD1 | TRBV6-5 | CASSSLGQGNIQYF | TGTGCCAGCAGTTCGCTGGGACAGGGGAACATTCAGTACTTC
TRBJ1-1 | . | . | TRBV13 | CASSSSDNTEAFF | TGTGCCAGCAGCTCGTCGGACAACACTGAAGCTTTCTTT
TRBJ2-7 | . | . | TRBV27 | CASSPTGGGIEEQYF | TGTGCCAGCAGCCCCACAGGTGGGGGGATTGAAGAACAGTACTTC
TRBJ1-2 | . | TRBD1 | TRBV11-2 | CASSPRGTGGKSYGYTF | TGTGCCAGCAGCCCTAGGGGGACAGGGGGAAAATCCTATGGCTACACCTTC
TRBJ2-1 | . | . | TRBV6-2/TRBV6-3 | CASSKEAWGRPYNEQFF | TGTGCCAGCAGTAAGGAAGCGTGGGGTCGCCCCTACAATGAGCAGTTCTTC
TRBJ2-1 | . | TRBD1 | TRBV5-4 | CASTGTGINEQFF | TGTGCCAGCACCGGGACAGGGATAAATGAGCAGTTCTTC
TRBJ2-1 | . | . | TRBV6-2/TRBV6-3 | CASSYSRGSSYNEQFF | TGTGCCAGCAGTTACTCAAGAGGGAGCTCCTACAATGAGCAGTTCTTC
TRBJ1-1 | once | TRBD1 | TRBV20-1 | CSASRFPGQGGSFPNTEAFF | TGCAGTGCTAGTAGGTTTCCGGGACAGGGTGGTAGTTTTCCTAACACTGAAGCTTTCTTT
TRBJ1-1 | . | . | TRBV28 | CASSVGSMDTEAFF | TGTGCCAGTTCGGTGGGCTCCATGGACACTGAAGCTTTCTTT
TRBJ1-1 | . | . | TRBV9 | CASSVKLNTEAFF | TGTGCCAGCAGCGTAAAGTTGAACACTGAAGCTTTCTTT
TRBJ2-7 | . | TRBD2 | TRBV5-1 | CASSLAPPPSGRTYEQYF | TGCGCCAGCAGCTTGGCCCCTCCACCTAGCGGGAGAACCTACGAGCAGTACTTC
TRBJ1-4 | . | TRBD1 | TRBV4-3 | CASSQDRDRINEKLFF | TGCGCCAGCAGCCAAGATCGGGACAGAATTAATGAAAAACTGTTTTTT
TRBJ2-1 | . | . | TRBV3-1/TRBV3-2 | CASSYGGISYNEQFF | TGTGCCAGCAGCTACGGGGGAATCTCCTACAATGAGCAGTTCTTC
TRBJ1-5 | . | . | TRBV12-3/TRBV12-4 | CASRRSANQPQHF | TGTGCCAGCAGACGAAGCGCCAATCAGCCCCAGCATTTT
TRBJ2-1 | once | . | TRBV12-3/TRBV12-4 | CASTLVRHEQFF | TGTGCCAGCACCCTAGTCAGGCATGAGCAGTTCTTC
TRBJ2-3 | . | TRBD2 | TRBV6-6 | CATFSGSREGTDTQYF | TGTGCCACGTTTAGCGGGAGTAGGGAAGGCACAGATACGCAGTATTTT
TRBJ1-6 | . | TRBD1 | TRBV10-1 | CASQQGPYNSPLHF | TGCGCCAGCCAACAGGGGCCATATAATTCACCCCTCCACTTT
TRBJ1-1 | . | . | TRBV29-1 | CSVTFGDTEAFF | TGCAGCGTTACATTTGGGGACACTGAAGCTTTCTTT
TRBJ1-4 | . | . | TRBV7-9 | CASSLALAGNEKLFF | TGTGCCAGCAGCTTAGCGCTGGCTGGGAATGAAAAACTGTTTTTT
TRBJ2-1 | . | . | TRBV9 | CASSVGQGTYNEQFF | TGTGCCAGCAGCGTAGGGCAGGGAACGTACAATGAGCAGTTCTTC
TRBJ2-7 | few | . | TRBV30 | CAWTLGGEQYF | TGTGCCTGGACCCTTGGGGGCGAGCAGTACTTC
TRBJ1-1 | . | . | TRBV3-1/TRBV3-2 | CASSQGYRALLGAFF | TGTGCCAGCAGCCAAGGATACAGGGCCCTTCTAGGAGCTTTCTTT
TRBJ1-2 | . | . | TRBV27 | CASSPGPVYGYTF | TGTGCCAGCAGCCCGGGACCGGTCTATGGCTACACCTTC
TRBJ2-1 | . | TRBD2 | TRBV5-8 | CASSFSGITSREQFF | TGTGCCAGCAGCTTTAGCGGGATAACATCCCGTGAGCAGTTCTTC
TRBJ2-5 | . | TRBD2 | TRBV5-4 | CASSFSTGGPGETQYF | TGTGCCAGCAGCTTCTCTACGGGAGGGCCGGGTGAGACCCAGTACTTC
TRBJ2-1 | few | . | TRBV29-1 | CSVDPEQFF | TGCAGCGTTGACCCTGAGCAGTTCTTC
TRBJ2-3 | . | TRBD2 | TRBV7-2 | CASSQGLAGGRGRDTQYF | TGTGCCAGCAGCCAGGGACTAGCGGGAGGCCGGGGCCGAGATACGCAGTATTTT
TRBJ1-3 | . | . | TRBV6-6 | CASSQQGSGNTIYF | TGTGCCAGCAGCCAACAGGGATCCGGAAACACCATATATTTT
TRBJ1-1 | . | . | TRBV12-3/TRBV12-4 | CATWAGDTEAFF | TGTGCCACCTGGGCCGGGGACACTGAAGCTTTCTTT
TRBJ2-7 | once | . | TRBV3-1/TRBV3-2 | CASSQGLGFYEQYF | TGTGCCAGCAGCCAAGGTCTGGGTTTCTACGAGCAGTACTTC
TRBJ2-1 | . | . | TRBV7-9 | CASSSGPLQFF | TGTGCCAGCAGCTCGGGGCCACTTCAGTTCTTC
TRBJ2-2 | once | TRBD2 | TRBV3-1/TRBV3-2 | CASSLLLAGGPGELFF | TGTGCCAGCAGCCTCCTCCTAGCGGGAGGGCCCGGGGAGCTGTTTTTT
TRBJ2-2 | . | TRBD2 | TRBV2 | CASSGIAGSTAGELFF | TGTGCCAGCAGTGGAATAGCGGGATCTACCGCCGGGGAGCTGTTTTTT
TRBJ2-2 | . | . | TRBV6-6 | CASSYSGTGELFF | TGTGCCAGCAGTTACTCCGGGACCGGGGAGCTGTTTTTT
TRBJ2-3 | . | . | TRBV19 | CASSTPGLSSTDTQYF | TGTGCCAGTAGTACCCCGGGACTGTCTAGCACAGATACGCAGTATTTT
TRBJ1-5 | . | . | TRBV4-1 | CASSLGEARRINQPQHF | TGCGCCAGCAGCCTTGGGGAGGCTCGTAGAATCAATCAGCCCCAGCATTTT
TRBJ2-7 | few | TRBD2 | TRBV5-1 | CANKGEGYEQYF | TGCGCCAACAAAGGGGAGGGTTACGAGCAGTACTTC
TRBJ2-3 | . | TRBD2 | TRBV29-1 | CSVVQRGASGWNPGTDTQYF | TGCAGCGTTGTCCAGCGGGGGGCCTCGGGGTGGAACCCTGGCACAGATACGCAGTATTTT
TRBJ1-6 | . | . | TRBV30 | CAWKVNGRVFSPLHF | TGTGCCTGGAAGGTGAACGGCAGGGTCTTTTCACCCCTCCACTTT
TRBJ2-4 | . | TRBD2 | TRBV2 | CASRVLGLAGVAKNIQYF | TGTGCCAGCAGGGTCCTGGGACTAGCGGGCGTAGCCAAAAACATTCAGTACTTC
TRBJ2-3 | . | . | TRBV9 | CASSGDADTQYF | TGTGCCAGCAGCGGGGACGCAGATACGCAGTATTTT
TRBJ1-1 | . | . | TRBV25-1 | CASSAPGSSGTEAFF | TGTGCCAGCAGTGCCCCGGGGAGTTCGGGCACTGAAGCTTTCTTT
TRBJ2-2 | . | . | TRBV6-4 | CASKPGPSNTGELFF | TGTGCCAGCAAGCCGGGACCATCGAACACCGGGGAGCTGTTTTTT
TRBJ1-4 | . | . | TRBV4-1 | CASSQVNRREKLFF | TGCGCCAGCAGCCAAGTTAACCGGAGGGAAAAACTGTTTTTT
TRBJ1-5 | . | . | TRBV19 | CASSINGNQPQHF | TGTGCCAGTAGTATCAACGGCAATCAGCCCCAGCATTTT
TRBJ2-7 | . | TRBD2 | TRBV7-2 | CASSLAGAGEQYF | TGTGCCAGCAGCTTAGCGGGAGCGGGAGAGCAGTACTTC
TRBJ1-4 | . | . | TRBV2 | CATQGAGITNEKLFF | TGTGCCACACAGGGTGCGGGGATAACTAATGAAAAACTGTTTTTT
TRBJ1-6 | once | . | TRBV19 | CASMFGGTRDSPLHF | TGTGCCAGTATGTTCGGCGGGACCCGAGATTCACCCCTCCACTTT
TRBJ1-4 | . | TRBD1 | TRBV7-9 | CASSHPGQGSVNEKLFF | TGTGCCAGCAGCCACCCGGGACAGGGATCCGTTAATGAAAAACTGTTTTTT
TRBJ1-1 | . | . | TRBV27 | CASSPQGNTEAFF | TGTGCCAGCAGTCCGCAGGGGAACACTGAAGCTTTCTTT
TRBJ2-1 | . | . | TRBV27 | CASGDGAKYNEQFF | TGTGCCAGCGGGGACGGAGCCAAATACAATGAGCAGTTCTTC
TRBJ2-7 | few | . | TRBV27 | CASSGRISYEQYF | TGTGCCAGCAGTGGGCGGATTTCCTACGAGCAGTACTTC
TRBJ1-1 | . | . | TRBV27 | CASSTRTANTEAFF | TGTGCCAGCAGTACCAGGACGGCGAACACTGAAGCTTTCTTT